This T cell receptor (beta chain) comes out of a study of blood T cell repertoires in COVID-19. The wider study: Researchers got acute and convalescent COVID-19 samples from the United States, Italy and Spain.

The junction had 3 bases not matched to a gene; V was cut back by 8 bases and J by 4 bases. This CDR3 is built from 13 residues. CDR1 is MNHNY, CDR2 SVGAGI, per germline (reference sequence). Profiled with immunoSEQ multiplex PCR; TCRdb holds only in-frame clones, not every one. The sample has about 94,000 clones, around 82% seen once. This sequence originates from a man in his 60s with acute or convalescent COVID-19. The sample taken for sequencing was peripheral blood. This sequence joins TRBV6-6 and TRBJ2-2, with TRBD1 matching 8 bases. CDR3 sequence reads: CASRTGSTGELFF. In DNA, the CDR3 is TGTGCCAGCCGGACAGGGAGCACCGGGGAGCTGTTTTTT.